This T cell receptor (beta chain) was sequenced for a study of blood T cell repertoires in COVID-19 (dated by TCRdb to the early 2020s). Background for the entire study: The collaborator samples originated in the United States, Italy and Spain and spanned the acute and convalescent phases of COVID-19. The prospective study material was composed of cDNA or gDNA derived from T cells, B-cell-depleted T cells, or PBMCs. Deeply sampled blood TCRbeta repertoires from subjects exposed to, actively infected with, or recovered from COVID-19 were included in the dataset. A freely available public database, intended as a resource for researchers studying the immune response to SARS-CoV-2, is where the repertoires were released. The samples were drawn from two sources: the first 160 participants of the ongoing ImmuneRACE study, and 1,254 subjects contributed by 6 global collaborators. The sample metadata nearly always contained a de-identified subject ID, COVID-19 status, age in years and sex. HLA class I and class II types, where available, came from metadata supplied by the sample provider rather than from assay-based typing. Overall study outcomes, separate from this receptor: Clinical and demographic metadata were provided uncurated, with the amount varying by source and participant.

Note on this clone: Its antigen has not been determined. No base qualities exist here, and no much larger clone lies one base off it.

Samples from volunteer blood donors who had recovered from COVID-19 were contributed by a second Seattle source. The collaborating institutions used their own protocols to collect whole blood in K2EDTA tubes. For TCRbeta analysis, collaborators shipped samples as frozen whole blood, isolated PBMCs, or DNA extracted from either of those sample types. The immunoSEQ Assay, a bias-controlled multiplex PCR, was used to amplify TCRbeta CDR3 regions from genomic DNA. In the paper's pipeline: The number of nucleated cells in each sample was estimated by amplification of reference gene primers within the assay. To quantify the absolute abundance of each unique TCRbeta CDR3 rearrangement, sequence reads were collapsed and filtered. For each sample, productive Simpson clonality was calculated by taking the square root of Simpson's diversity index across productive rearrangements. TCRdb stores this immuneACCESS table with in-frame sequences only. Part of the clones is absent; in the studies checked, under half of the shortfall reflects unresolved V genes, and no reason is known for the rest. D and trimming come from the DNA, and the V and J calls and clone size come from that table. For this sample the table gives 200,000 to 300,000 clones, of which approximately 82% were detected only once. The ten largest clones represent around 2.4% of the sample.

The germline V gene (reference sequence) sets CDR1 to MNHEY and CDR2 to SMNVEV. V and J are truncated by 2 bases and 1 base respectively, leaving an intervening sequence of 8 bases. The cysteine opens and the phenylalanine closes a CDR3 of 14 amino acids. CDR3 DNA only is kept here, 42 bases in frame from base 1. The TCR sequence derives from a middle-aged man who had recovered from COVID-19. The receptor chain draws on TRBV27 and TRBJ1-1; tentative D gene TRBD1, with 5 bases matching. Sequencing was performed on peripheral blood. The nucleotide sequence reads TGTGCCAGCAGTTTAAGACAGCCGAACACTGAAGCTTTCTTT. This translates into CASSLRQPNTEAFF.